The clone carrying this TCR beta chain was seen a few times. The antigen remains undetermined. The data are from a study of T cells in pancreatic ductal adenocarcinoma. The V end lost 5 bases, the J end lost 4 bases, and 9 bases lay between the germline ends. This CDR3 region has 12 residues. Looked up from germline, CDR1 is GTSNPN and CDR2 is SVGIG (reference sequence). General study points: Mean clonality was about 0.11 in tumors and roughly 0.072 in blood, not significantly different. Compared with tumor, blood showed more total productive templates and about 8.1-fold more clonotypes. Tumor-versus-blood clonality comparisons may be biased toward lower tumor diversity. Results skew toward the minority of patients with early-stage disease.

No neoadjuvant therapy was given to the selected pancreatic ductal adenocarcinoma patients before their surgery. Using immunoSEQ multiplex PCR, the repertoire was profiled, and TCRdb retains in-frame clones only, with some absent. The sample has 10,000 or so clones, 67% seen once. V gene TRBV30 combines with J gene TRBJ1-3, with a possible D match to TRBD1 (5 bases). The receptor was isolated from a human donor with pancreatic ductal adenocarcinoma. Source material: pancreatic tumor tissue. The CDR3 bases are TGTGCCTGGGGGACCTCCGGAAACACCATATATTTT. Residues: CAWGTSGNTIYF.